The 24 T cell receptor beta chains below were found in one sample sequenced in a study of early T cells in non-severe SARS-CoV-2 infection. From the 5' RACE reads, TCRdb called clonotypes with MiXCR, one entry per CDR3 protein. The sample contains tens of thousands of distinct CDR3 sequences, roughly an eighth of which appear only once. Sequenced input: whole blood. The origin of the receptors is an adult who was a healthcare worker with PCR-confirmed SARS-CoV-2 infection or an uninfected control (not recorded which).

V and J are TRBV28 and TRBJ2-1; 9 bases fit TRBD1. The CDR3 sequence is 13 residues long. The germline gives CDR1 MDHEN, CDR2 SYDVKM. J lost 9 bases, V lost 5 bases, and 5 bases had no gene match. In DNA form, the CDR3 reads TGTGCCAGCAGTACTAGACAGGGGGGTGAGCAGTTCTTC. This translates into CASSTRQGGEQFF.

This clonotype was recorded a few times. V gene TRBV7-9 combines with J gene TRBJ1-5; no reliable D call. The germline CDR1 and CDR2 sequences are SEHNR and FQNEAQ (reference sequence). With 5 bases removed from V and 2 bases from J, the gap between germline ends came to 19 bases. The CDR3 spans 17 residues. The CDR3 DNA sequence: TGTGCCAGCAGCCCAGGCGCGACAATCGAAGGCAATCAGCCCCAGCATTTT. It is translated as CASSPGATIEGNQPQHF.

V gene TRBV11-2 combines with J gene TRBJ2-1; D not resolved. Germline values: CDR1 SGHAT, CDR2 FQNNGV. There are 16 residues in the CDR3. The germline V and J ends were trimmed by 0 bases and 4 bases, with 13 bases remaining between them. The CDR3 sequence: CASSLDWTSGYNEQFF. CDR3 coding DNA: TGTGCCAGCAGCTTAGATTGGACCTCTGGGTACAATGAGCAGTTCTTC.

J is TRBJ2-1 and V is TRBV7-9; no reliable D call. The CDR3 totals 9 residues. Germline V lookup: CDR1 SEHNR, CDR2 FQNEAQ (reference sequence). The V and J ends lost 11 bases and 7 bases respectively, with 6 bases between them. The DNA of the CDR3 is TGTGCCGTTTCAAATGAGCAGTTCTTC. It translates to CAVSNEQFF.

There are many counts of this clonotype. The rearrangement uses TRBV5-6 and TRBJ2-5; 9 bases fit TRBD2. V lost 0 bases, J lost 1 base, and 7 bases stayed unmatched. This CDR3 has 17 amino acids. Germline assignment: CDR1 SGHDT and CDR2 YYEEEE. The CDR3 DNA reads TGTGCCAGCAGCTTGGAATTAGCGGGAGTTTTCCAAGAGACCCAGTACTTC. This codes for CASSLELAGVFQETQYF.

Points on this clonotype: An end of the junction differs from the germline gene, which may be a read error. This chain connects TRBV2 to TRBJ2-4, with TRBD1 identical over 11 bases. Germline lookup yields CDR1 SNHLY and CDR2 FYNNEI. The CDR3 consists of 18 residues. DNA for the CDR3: TGTGCCAGCAACCCGGGACAGGGGGAAAAAGTAGCCAGAAACATTCAGTACTTC. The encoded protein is CASNPGQGEKVARNIQYF.

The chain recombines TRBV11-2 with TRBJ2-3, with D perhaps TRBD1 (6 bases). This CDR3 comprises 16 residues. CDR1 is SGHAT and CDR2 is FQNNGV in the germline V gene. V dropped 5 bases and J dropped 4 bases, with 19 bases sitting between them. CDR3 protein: CASSHKGVDLADTQYF. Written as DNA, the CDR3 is TGTGCCAGCAGCCACAAGGGGGTGGATTTGGCAGATACGCAGTATTTT.

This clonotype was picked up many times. CDR3 DNA: TGTGCCGGGTCAACGTGGGGGAACACTGAAGCTTTCTTT. Protein product: CAGSTWGNTEAFF. V usage is TRBV6-6 and J usage is TRBJ1-1, with unresolved D. CDR1 MNHNY and CDR2 SVGAGI come from the germline V gene (reference sequence). V lost 11 bases to trimming and J lost 1 base, with 14 bases between them. There are 13 residues in the CDR3.

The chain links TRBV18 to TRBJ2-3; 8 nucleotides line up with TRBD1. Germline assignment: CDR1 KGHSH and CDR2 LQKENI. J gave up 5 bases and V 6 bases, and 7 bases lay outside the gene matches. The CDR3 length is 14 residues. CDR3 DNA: TGTGCCAGCTCCCCAGGACAGGGCGGAGATACGCAGTATTTT. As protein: CASSPGQGGDTQYF. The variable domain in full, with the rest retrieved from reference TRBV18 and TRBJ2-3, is NAGVMQNPRHLVRRRGQEARLRCSPMKGHSHVYWYRQLPEEGLKFMVYLQKENIIDESGMPKERFSAEFPKEGPSILRIQQVVRGDSAAYFCASSPGQGGDTQYFGPGTRLTVL.

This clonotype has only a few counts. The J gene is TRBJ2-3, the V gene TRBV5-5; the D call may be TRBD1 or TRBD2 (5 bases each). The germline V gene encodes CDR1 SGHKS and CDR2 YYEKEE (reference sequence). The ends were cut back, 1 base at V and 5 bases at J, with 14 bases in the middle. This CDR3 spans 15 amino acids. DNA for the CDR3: TGTGCCAGCAGCTTGATGGGACCATCGGGAGATACGCAGTATTTT. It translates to CASSLMGPSGDTQYF.

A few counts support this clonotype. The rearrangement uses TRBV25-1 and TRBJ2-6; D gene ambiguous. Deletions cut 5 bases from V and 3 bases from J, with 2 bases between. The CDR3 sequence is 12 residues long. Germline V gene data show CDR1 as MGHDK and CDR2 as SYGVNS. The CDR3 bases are TGTGCCAGCAGTTTTGGGGCCAACGTCCTGACTTTC. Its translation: CASSFGANVLTF. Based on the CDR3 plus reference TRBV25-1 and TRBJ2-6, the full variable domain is EADIYQTPRYLVIGTGKKITLECSQTMGHDKMYWYQQDPGMELHLIHYSYGVNSTEKGDLSSESTVSRIRTEHFPLTLESARPSHTSQYLCASSFGANVLTFGAGSRLTVL.

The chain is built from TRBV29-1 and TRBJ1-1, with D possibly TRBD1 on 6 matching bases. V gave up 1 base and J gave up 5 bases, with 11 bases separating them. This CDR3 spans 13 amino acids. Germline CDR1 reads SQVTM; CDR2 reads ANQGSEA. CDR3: CSVEGAGDTEAFF. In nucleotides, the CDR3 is TGCAGCGTTGAAGGGGCAGGGGATACTGAAGCTTTCTTT.

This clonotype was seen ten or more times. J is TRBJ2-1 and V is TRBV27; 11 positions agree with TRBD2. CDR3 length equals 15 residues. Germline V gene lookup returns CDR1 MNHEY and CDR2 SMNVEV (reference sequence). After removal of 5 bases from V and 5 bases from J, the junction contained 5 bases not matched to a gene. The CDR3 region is CASSLLAGVHNEQFF. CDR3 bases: TGTGCCAGCAGTCTACTAGCGGGGGTCCACAATGAGCAGTTCTTC.

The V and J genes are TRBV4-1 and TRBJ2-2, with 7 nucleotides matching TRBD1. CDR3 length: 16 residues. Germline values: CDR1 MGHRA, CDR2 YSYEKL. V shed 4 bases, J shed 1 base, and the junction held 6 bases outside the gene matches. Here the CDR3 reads CASSPLGTENTGELFF. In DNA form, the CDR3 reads TGCGCCAGCAGCCCACTAGGGACAGAGAACACCGGGGAGCTGTTTTTT.

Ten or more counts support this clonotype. CDR3 sequence (DNA): TGTGCCAGCAGCCTAGACAGGACGCCTGACCGATACGAGCAGTACTTC. Protein sequence: CASSLDRTPDRYEQYF. The genes are TRBV7-9 and TRBJ2-7; D perhaps matches TRBD1 (6 bases). The length of the CDR3 is 16 residues. In germline, CDR1 is SEHNR, CDR2 FQNEAQ (reference sequence). V gave up 5 bases and J gave up 4 bases, with 21 bases separating them.

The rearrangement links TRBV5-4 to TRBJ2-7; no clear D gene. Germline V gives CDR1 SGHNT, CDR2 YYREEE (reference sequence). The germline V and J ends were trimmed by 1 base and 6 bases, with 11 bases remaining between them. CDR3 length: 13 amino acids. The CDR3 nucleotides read TGTGCCAGCAGCTTGCAATATCCTGGCGAGCAGTACTTC. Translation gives CASSLQYPGEQYF. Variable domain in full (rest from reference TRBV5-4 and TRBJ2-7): ETGVTQSPTHLIKTRGQQVTLRCSSQSGHNTVSWYQQALGQGPQFIFQYYREEENGRGNFPPRFSGLQFPNYSSELNVNALELDDSALYLCASSLQYPGEQYFGPGTRLTVT.

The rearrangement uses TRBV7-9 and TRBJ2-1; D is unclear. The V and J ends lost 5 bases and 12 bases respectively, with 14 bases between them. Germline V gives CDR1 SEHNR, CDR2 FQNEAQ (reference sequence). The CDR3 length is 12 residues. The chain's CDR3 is CASSVTSPGQFF. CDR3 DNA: TGTGCCAGCAGCGTGACTTCTCCAGGGCAGTTCTTC.

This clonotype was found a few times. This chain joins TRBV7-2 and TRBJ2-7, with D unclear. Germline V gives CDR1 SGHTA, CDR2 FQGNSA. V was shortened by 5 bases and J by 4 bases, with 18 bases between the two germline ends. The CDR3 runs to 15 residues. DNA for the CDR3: TGTGCCAGCAGCGACGGCTCGGCCCGGTCATACGAGCAGTACTTC. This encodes CASSDGSARSYEQYF.

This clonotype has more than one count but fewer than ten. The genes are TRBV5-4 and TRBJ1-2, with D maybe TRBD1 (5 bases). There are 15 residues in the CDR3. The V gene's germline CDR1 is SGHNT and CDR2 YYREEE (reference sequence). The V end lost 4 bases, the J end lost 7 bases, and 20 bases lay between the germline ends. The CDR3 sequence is CASSPEWGKKSGYTF. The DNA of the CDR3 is TGTGCCAGCAGCCCCGAATGGGGGAAAAAGAGTGGCTACACCTTC.

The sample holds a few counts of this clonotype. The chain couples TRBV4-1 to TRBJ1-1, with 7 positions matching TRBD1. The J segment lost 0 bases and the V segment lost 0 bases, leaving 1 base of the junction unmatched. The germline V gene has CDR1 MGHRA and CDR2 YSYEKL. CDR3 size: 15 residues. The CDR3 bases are TGCGCCAGCAGCCAAGAGGGACAGCTGAACACTGAAGCTTTCTTT. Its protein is CASSQEGQLNTEAFF.

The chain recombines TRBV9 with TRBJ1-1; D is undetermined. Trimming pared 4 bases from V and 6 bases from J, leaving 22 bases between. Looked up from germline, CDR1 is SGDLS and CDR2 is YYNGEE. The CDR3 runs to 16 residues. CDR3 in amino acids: CASSLGGYGKVAEAFF. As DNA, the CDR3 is TGTGCCAGCAGCCTAGGAGGATACGGGAAGGTGGCTGAAGCTTTCTTT. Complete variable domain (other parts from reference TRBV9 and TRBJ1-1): DSGVTQTPKHLITATGQRVTLRCSPRSGDLSVYWYQQSLDQGLQFLIQYYNGEERAKGNILERFSAQQFPDLHSELNLSSLELGDSALYFCASSLGGYGKVAEAFFGQGTRLTVV.

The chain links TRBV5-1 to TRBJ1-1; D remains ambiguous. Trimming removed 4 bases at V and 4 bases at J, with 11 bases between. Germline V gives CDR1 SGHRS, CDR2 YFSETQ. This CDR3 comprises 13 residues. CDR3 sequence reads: CASSLTSSTEAFF. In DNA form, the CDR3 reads TGCGCCAGCAGCCTGACCAGCAGCACTGAAGCTTTCTTT.

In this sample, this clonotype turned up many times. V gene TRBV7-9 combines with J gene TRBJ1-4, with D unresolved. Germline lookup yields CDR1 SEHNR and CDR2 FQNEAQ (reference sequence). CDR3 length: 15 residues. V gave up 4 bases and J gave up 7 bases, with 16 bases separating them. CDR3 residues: CASSSEWGLSEKLFF. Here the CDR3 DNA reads TGTGCCAGCAGCTCTGAATGGGGTTTGAGTGAAAAACTGTTTTTT.

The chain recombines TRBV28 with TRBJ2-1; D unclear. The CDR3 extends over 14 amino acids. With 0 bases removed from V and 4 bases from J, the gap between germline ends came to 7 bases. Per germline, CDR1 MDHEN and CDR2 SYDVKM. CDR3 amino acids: CASSLWDRYNEQFF. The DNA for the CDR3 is TGTGCCAGCAGTTTATGGGACCGGTACAATGAGCAGTTCTTC.